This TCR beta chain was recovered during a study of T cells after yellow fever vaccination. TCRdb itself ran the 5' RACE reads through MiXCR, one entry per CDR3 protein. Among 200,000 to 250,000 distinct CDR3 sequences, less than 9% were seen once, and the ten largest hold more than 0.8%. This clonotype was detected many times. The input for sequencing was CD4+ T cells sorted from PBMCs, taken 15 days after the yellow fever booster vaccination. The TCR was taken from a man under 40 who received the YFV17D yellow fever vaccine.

The CDR3 DNA reads TGTGCCAGCAGCTTGGTCGGGATCATTGACGAGCAGTACTTC. Its protein is CASSLVGIIDEQYF. V usage is TRBV5-6 and J usage is TRBJ2-7, with D possibly matching TRBD2 (5 bases). Germline V lookup: CDR1 SGHDT, CDR2 YYEEEE. V was trimmed by 0 bases and J by 5 bases, leaving 12 bases between them. The CDR3 length is 14 residues.